The next 8 T cell receptor beta chains were all read from a single sample in a study of cytomegalovirus exposure and HLA in healthy donors. It was with 60 Vbeta and 13 Jbeta primers that the PCR ran. The assay was immunoSEQ multiplex PCR, and TCRdb's table has in-frame clones only and misses some. The sample records around 140,000 clones, roughly 78% being singletons. Input material: PBMCs. The receptors shown here come from a man aged 18 to 30 in good health and CMV-seropositive.

The V and J genes are TRBV6-1 and TRBJ1-2, with 7 bases matching TRBD1. The CDR3 sequence is 15 residues long. Losses at the gene ends were 6 bases for V and 4 bases for J; bases not matched to a gene: 11. In germline, CDR1 is MNHNS, CDR2 SASEGT. Here the CDR3 DNA reads TGTGCCAGCAGGGGGGACAGTGGGAGCGCCTATGGCTACACCTTC. Protein product: CASRGDSGSAYGYTF.

The chain uses TRBV27 and TRBJ1-1; 9 bases are a match to TRBD1. Germline loops: CDR1 MNHEY, CDR2 SMNVEV (reference sequence). With V trimmed by 3 bases and J by 8 bases, 1 base remained unmatched. This CDR3 region has 12 residues. CDR3 bases: TGTGCCAGCAGTTTTACAGGGGGCGAAGCTTTCTTT. Translation gives CASSFTGGEAFF.

CDR3 DNA: TGTGCCAGCAGGCCGACTCTAGGTGTGGGGGAGCTGTTTTTT. It is translated as CASRPTLGVGELFF. The V gene is TRBV27, the J gene TRBJ2-2; no reliable D call. Germline V CDR1 and CDR2: MNHEY, SMNVEV (reference sequence). V lost 6 bases, J lost 8 bases, and 16 bases lay in between. The CDR3 has 14 amino acids.

This clone appeared once. This chain uses TRBV28 with TRBJ2-2; 8 positions agree with TRBD1. The CDR3 is made up of 17 amino acids. Germline V gene data show CDR1 as MDHEN and CDR2 as SYDVKM. The V gene end was trimmed by 5 bases and the J gene end by 5 bases; junction bases not matched to a gene: 13. In DNA, the CDR3 is TGTGCCAGCAGTCCCCTGGAGCGGACAGGGAAAACCGGGGAGCTGTTTTTT. Translated: CASSPLERTGKTGELFF. Drawing the rest from reference TRBV28 and TRBJ2-2, the complete variable domain is DVKVTQSSRYLVKRTGEKVFLECVQDMDHENMFWYRQDPGLGLRLIYFSYDVKMKEKGDIPEGYSVSREKKERFSLILESASTNQTSMYLCASSPLERTGKTGELFFGEGSRLTVL.

This chain uses TRBV4-1 with TRBJ1-2; D is uncertain. The CDR3 spans 15 residues. Germline V lookup: CDR1 MGHRA, CDR2 YSYEKL. Trimming pared 0 bases from V and 9 bases from J, leaving 17 bases between. The CDR3 DNA sequence: TGCGCCAGCAGCCAAGATCTGGCAGACGACTCGAGCTACACCTTC. Residues: CASSQDLADDSSYTF.

The chain links TRBV28 to TRBJ1-5; D may be TRBD1 (6 bases). This CDR3 has 15 residues. V shed 8 bases and J shed 4 bases, with 18 bases lying between them. Germline V gives CDR1 MDHEN, CDR2 SYDVKM. CDR3 in amino acids: CASGLGRGRNQPQHF. In nucleotides, the CDR3 is TGTGCCAGCGGCCTTGGCAGGGGCAGGAATCAGCCCCAGCATTTT.

The chain joins TRBV27 to TRBJ2-7; 9 bases agree with TRBD1. The CDR3 consists of 15 residues. Unmatched junction bases numbered 5, after V lost 3 bases and J lost 2 bases. Germline V gives CDR1 MNHEY, CDR2 SMNVEV (reference sequence). The CDR3 DNA sequence: TGTGCCAGCAGTTTCGGGACAGGGATGACCTACGAGCAGTACTTC. This codes for CASSFGTGMTYEQYF.

The chain uses TRBV27 and TRBJ2-7; the match to TRBD2 covers 7 bases. The CDR3 extends over 15 amino acids. From germline, CDR1 is MNHEY and CDR2 SMNVEV (reference sequence). Trimming took 2 bases from V and 4 from J; bases not matched to a gene: 8. This CDR3 is CASSLGREKVYEQYF. As DNA, the CDR3 is TGTGCCAGCAGTTTAGGGCGGGAGAAAGTGTACGAGCAGTACTTC.